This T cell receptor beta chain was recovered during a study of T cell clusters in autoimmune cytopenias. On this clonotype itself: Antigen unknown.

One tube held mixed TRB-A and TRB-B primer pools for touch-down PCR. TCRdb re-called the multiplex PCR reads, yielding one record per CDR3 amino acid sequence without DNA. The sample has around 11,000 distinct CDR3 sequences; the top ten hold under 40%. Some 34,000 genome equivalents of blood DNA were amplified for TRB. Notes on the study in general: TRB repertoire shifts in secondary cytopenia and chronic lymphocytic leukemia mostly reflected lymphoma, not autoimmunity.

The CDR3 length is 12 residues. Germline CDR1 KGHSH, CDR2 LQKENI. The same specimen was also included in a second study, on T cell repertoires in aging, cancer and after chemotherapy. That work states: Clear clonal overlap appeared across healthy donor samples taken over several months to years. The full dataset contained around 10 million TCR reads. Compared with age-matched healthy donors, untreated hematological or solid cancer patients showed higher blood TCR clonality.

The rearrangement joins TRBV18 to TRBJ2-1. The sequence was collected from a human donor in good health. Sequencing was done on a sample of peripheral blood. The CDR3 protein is CASSPLGNEQFF. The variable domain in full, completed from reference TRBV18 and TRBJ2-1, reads NAGVMQNPRHLVRRRGQEARLRCSPMKGHSHVYWYRQLPEEGLKFMVYLQKENIIDESGMPKERFSAEFPKEGPSILRIQQVVRGDSAAYFCASSPLGNEQFFGPGTRLTVL.